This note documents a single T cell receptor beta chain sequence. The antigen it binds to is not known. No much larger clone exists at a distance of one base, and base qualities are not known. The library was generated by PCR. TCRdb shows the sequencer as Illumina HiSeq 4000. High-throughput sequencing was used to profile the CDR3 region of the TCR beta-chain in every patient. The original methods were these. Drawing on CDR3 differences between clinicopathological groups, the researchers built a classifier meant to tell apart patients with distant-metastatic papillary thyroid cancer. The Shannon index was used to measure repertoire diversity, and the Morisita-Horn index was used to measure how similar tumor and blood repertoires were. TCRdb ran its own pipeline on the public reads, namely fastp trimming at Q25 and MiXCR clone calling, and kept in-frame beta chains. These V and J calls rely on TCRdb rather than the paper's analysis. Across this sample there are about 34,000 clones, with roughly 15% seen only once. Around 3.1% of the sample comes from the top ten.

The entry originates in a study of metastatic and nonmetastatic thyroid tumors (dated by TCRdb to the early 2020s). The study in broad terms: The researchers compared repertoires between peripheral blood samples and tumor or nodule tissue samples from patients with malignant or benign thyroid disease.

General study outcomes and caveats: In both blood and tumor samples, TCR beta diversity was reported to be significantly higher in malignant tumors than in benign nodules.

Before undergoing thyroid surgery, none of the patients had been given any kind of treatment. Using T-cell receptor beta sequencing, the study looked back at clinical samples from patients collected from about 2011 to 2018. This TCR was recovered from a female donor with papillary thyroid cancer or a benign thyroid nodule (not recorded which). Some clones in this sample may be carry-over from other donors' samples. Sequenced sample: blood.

The CDR3 protein: CAASGKETDTQYF. The DNA sequence is given as TGTGCCGCTAGCGGGAAGGAGACAGATACGCAGTATTTT. The sequence links TRBV6-1 to TRBJ2-3; 9 central bases correspond to TRBD2. V trim: 11 bases; J trim: 3 bases; unmatched bases: 6. The germline V gene sets CDR1 to MNHNS and CDR2 to SASEGT. The cysteine opens and the phenylalanine closes a CDR3 of 13 amino acids. Here the CDR3 DNA is all that survives: 39 bases in frame from base 1.